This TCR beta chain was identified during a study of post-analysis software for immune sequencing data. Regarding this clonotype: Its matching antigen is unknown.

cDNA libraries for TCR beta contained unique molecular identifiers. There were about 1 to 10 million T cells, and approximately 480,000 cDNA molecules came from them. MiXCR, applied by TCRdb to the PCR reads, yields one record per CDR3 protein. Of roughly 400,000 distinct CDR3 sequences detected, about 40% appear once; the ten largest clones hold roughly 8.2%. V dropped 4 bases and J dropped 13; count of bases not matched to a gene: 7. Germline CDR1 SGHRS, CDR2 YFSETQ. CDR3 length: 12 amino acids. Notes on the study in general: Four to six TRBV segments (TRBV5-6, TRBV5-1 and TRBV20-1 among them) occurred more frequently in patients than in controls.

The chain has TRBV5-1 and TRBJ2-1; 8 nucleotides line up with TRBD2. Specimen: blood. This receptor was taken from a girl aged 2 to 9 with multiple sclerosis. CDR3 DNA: TGCGCCAGCAGCATTCCGGGGGGGATCCAGTTCTTC. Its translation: CASSIPGGIQFF.